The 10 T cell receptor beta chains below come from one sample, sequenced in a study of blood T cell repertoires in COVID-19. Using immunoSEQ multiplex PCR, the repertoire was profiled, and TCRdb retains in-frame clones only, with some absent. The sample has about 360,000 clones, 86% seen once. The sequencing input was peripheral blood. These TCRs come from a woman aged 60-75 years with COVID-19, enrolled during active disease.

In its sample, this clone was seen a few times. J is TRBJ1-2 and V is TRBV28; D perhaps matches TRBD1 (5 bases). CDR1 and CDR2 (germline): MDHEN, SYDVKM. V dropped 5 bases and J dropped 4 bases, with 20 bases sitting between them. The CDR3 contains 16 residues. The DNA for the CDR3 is TGTGCCAGCAGTCCCGGTGGCCCGACAGCCCTCTATGGCTACACCTTC. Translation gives CASSPGGPTALYGYTF.

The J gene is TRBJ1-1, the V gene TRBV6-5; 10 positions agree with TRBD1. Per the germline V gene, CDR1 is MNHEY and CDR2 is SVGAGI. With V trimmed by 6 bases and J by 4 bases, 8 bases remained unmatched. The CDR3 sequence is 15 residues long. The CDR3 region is CASSTGTGEVTEAFF. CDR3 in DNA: TGTGCCAGCAGCACCGGGACAGGGGAAGTCACTGAAGCTTTCTTT.

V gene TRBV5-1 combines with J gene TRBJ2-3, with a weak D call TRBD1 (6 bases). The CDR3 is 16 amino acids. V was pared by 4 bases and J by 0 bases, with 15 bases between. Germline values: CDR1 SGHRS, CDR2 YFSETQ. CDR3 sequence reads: CASSPDRSPSTDTQYF. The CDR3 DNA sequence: TGCGCCAGCAGCCCGGACAGATCTCCTAGCACAGATACGCAGTATTTT.

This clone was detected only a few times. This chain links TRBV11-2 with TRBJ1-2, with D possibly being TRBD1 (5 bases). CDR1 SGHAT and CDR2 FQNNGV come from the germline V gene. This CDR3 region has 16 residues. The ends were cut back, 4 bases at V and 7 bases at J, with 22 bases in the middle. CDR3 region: CASSSLRVRTSGGYTF. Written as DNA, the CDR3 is TGTGCCAGCAGCTCTCTCAGGGTGAGGACCTCTGGTGGCTACACCTTC.

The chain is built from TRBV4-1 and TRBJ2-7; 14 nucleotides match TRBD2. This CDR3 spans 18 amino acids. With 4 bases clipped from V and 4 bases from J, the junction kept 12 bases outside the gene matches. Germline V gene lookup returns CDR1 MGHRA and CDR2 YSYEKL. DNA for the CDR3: TGCGCCAGCAGCCCCGGACTAGCGGGGGGCCCAATGAGATACGAGCAGTACTTC. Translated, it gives CASSPGLAGGPMRYEQYF.

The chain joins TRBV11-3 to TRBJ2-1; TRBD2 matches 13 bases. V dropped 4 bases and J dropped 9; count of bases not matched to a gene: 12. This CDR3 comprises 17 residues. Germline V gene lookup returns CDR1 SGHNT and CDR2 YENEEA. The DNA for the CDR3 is TGTGCCAGCAGCTCGGGACTAGCGGGGTCTGCCCGGAGTGAGCAGTTCTTC. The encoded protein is CASSSGLAGSARSEQFF.

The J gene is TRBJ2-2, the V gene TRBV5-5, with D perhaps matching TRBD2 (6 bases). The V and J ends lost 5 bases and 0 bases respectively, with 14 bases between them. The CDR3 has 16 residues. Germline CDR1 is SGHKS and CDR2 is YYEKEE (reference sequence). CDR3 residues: CASRQTGRPNTGELFF. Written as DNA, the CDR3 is TGTGCCAGCAGACAAACGGGGAGGCCGAACACCGGGGAGCTGTTTTTT.

The CDR3 coding sequence is TGTGCCAGCAGCCTACGAGGGGGACAGCAAGAGACCCAGTACTTC. Translation: CASSLRGGQQETQYF. The J gene is TRBJ2-5, the V gene TRBV3-1 (or the pseudogene TRBV3-2); 7 positions match TRBD1. Trimming removed 4 bases from V and 2 bases from J; junction bases left unmatched: 7. This CDR3 has 15 residues. CDR1 LGHDT and CDR2 YNNKEL come from the germline V gene (reference sequence).

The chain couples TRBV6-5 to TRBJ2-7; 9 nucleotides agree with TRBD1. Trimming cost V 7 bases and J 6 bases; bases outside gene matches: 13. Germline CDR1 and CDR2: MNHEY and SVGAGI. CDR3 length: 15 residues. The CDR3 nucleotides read TGTGCCAGCATTTGGAACTTGGGACAGGGAGGCGAGCAGTACTTC. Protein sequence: CASIWNLGQGGEQYF.

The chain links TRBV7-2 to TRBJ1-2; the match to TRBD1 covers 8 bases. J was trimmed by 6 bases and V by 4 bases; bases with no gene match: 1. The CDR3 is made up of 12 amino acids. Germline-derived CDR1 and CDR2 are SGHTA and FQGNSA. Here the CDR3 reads CASSSTGDGYTF. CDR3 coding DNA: TGTGCCAGCAGCTCGACAGGGGATGGCTACACCTTC.